The 23 T cell receptor beta chains below come from one sample, sequenced in a study of T cell repertoires in cytomegalovirus infection. The antigens these receptors bind are not known. MiXCR, run by TCRdb on the reads, gives a single entry per CDR3 protein. The sample lists about 920,000 distinct CDR3 sequences, around 32% occurring once. The sequences come from cultured CD8+ T cells from PBMCs, collected from culture after CMV antigen stimulation. Every receptor here comes from a human donor in good health (CMV status not recorded). Some clones in this sample may be carry-over from other donors' samples.

This clonotype has a handful of counts. The chain uses TRBV12-5 and TRBJ2-1, with D tentatively TRBD2 (6 bases). The ends were cut back, 5 bases at V and 7 bases at J, with 18 bases in the middle. This CDR3 is built from 15 residues. Looked up from germline, CDR1 is LGHNT and CDR2 is FRNRAP. CDR3 region: CASGPPTAGTNEQFF. The CDR3 nucleotides are TGTGCTAGTGGTCCCCCGACAGCGGGTACTAATGAGCAGTTCTTC.

This clonotype was counted only a few times. CDR3 nucleotide sequence: TGCGCCAGCAGCTTGGCCGGAGAACTCGCTGGGCAGTACTTC. Protein product: CASSLAGELAGQYF. The chain uses TRBV5-1 and TRBJ2-7; no definite D call. This CDR3 spans 14 amino acids. The V end was cut by 0 bases, the J end by 9 bases, with 16 bases between. CDR1 and CDR2 from the germline V gene are SGHRS and YFSETQ.

The chain carries TRBV20-1 and TRBJ2-5, with 12 bases identical to TRBD2. This CDR3 has 17 residues. V trimming: 6 bases; J trimming: 3 bases; junction bases outside the gene matches: 14. Per the germline V gene, CDR1 is DFQATT and CDR2 is SNEGSKA (reference sequence). CDR3 protein: CSAISPGASGGEETQYF. As DNA, the CDR3 is TGCAGTGCCATTTCCCCTGGGGCTAGCGGGGGGGAAGAGACCCAGTACTTC.

V and J are TRBV9 and TRBJ1-6; a possible D gene is TRBD1 (6 bases). The germline gives CDR1 SGDLS, CDR2 YYNGEE. This CDR3 is built from 19 residues. Deletions cut 0 bases from V and 11 bases from J, with 27 bases between. The CDR3 reads CASSVEGQNRAKRDAPLHF. CDR3 coding DNA: TGTGCCAGCAGCGTAGAGGGACAAAATAGGGCGAAGAGGGATGCACCCCTCCACTTT.

The chain has TRBV29-1 and TRBJ2-2, with D unclear. CDR1 and CDR2 (germline): SQVTM, ANQGSEA. This CDR3 is 13 amino acids long. V was shortened by 3 bases and J by 3 bases, with 8 bases between the two germline ends. DNA of the CDR3: TGCAGCGTTGAGCCTTTTTACACCGGGGAGCTGTTTTTT. This codes for CSVEPFYTGELFF.

This clonotype was counted ten times or more. The chain has TRBV7-2 and TRBJ2-7; 8 positions agree with TRBD1. The V and J ends lost 5 bases and 4 bases, in that order; junction bases with no gene match: 10. CDR1 and CDR2 from the germline V gene are SGHTA and FQGNSA. CDR3 length: 15 residues. For the CDR3, the DNA is TGTGCCAGCAGCACCGCCGGGACAGGCTTATACGAGCAGTACTTC. Its translation: CASSTAGTGLYEQYF.

The rearrangement links TRBV6-1 to TRBJ1-1; 10 bases are a match to TRBD1. Germline CDR1 and CDR2: MNHNS and SASEGT. V dropped 10 bases and J dropped 3; count of bases not matched to a gene: 5. The CDR3 totals 13 residues. CDR3 sequence (DNA): TGTGCCACCGGACAGGGGGTCGACACTGAAGCTTTCTTT. It codes for CATGQGVDTEAFF.

This clonotype was counted between two and nine times. One end of the junction does not line up with germline, which may come from a read error. This rearrangement joins TRBV19 to TRBJ2-1; TRBD1 aligns across 8 bases. This CDR3 has 15 residues. The germline CDR1 and CDR2 sequences are LNHDA and SQIVND (reference sequence). The CDR3 DNA sequence: TGTGCCAGCAGTATAGATGGGACAGGAGTAAATGAGCAGTTCTTC. This codes for CASSIDGTGVNEQFF.

In its sample, this clonotype was seen a few times. The chain recombines TRBV12-3 or TRBV12-4 with TRBJ2-5, with TRBD1 identical over 7 bases. The CDR3 consists of 14 residues. V lost 5 bases and J lost 5; bases outside the gene matches: 8. The DNA for the CDR3 is TGTGCCAGCAGTCCCCCAGGGGGTTTGGAGACCCAGTACTTC. Its translation is CASSPPGGLETQYF.

The chain combines TRBV5-4 with TRBJ1-6; 7 positions match TRBD1. This CDR3 comprises 15 residues. V lost 0 bases, J lost 10 bases, and 7 bases stayed unmatched. CDR1 and CDR2 (germline): SGHNT, YYREEE (reference sequence). The CDR3 spells CASSLGDRAGSPLHF. The CDR3 DNA reads TGTGCCAGCAGCTTGGGCGACAGGGCCGGCTCACCCCTCCACTTT.

V usage is TRBV5-5 and J usage is TRBJ1-3; the D gene is possibly TRBD1 (5 bases). This CDR3 region has 19 residues. Trimming pared 6 bases from V and 2 bases from J, leaving 27 bases between. The V gene's germline CDR1 is SGHKS and CDR2 YYEKEE (reference sequence). Here the CDR3 reads CASNPLRTLGRGTGNTIYF. CDR3 bases: TGTGCCAGCAACCCCCTCCGGACATTGGGTCGGGGGACTGGAAACACCATATATTTT.

CDR3 protein: CASSLPGTGVTEAFF. The CDR3 DNA sequence: TGTGCCAGCAGCTTACCCGGGACAGGGGTGACTGAAGCTTTCTTT. The chain is built from TRBV27 and TRBJ1-1; TRBD1 matches at 10 bases. The CDR3 spans 15 residues. Trimming removed 6 bases from V and 5 bases from J; junction bases left unmatched: 9. Germline V lookup: CDR1 MNHEY, CDR2 SMNVEV (reference sequence).

The chain carries TRBV27 and TRBJ1-5; no clear D. The CDR3 covers 15 residues. V gave up 6 bases and J gave up 0 bases, with 12 bases separating them. CDR1 is MNHEY and CDR2 is SMNVEV in the germline V gene (reference sequence). The CDR3 sequence: CASRRQGYSNQPQHF. CDR3 sequence (DNA): TGTGCCAGCAGAAGACAAGGATATAGCAATCAGCCCCAGCATTTT.

The V call is TRBV28, the J call TRBJ2-5; D possibly matches TRBD1 or TRBD2 (6 bases each). CDR1 and CDR2 from the germline V gene are MDHEN and SYDVKM. The CDR3 loop spans 15 amino acids. V was shortened by 1 base and J by 5 bases, with 14 bases between the two germline ends. The CDR3 is CASSLLLGGGETQYF. CDR3 DNA sequence: TGTGCCAGCAGTTTATTACTGGGGGGCGGGGAGACCCAGTACTTC.

This clonotype was observed a handful of times. The chain employs TRBV27 and TRBJ1-2; tentatively, D is TRBD1 (6 bases). Germline V lookup: CDR1 MNHEY, CDR2 SMNVEV (reference sequence). V lost 4 bases and J 7 bases, leaving 16 bases between the germline ends. CDR3 size: 14 residues. The CDR3 sequence is CASSSTGTRFGYTF. CDR3 DNA sequence: TGTGCCAGCAGTTCCACCGGGACAAGATTTGGCTACACCTTC.

The chain has TRBV27 and TRBJ2-1; 8 bases match TRBD2. V lost 0 bases and J lost 8; bases outside the gene matches: 12. Germline V gene sequence: CDR1 MNHEY, CDR2 SMNVEV (reference sequence). This CDR3 has 17 residues. The CDR3 coding sequence is TGTGCCAGCAGTTTATCGGGGACTAGTCGCGGAGCGGATGAGCAGTTCTTC. This translates into CASSLSGTSRGADEQFF.

Regarding this clonotype: Being one base from a much bigger clone, this may be a read error. This rearrangement joins TRBV7-7 to TRBJ2-7, with unresolved D. This CDR3 has 20 residues. CDR1 and CDR2 (germline): SSHAT, FNYEAQ (reference sequence). DNA for the CDR3: TGTGCTAGCAGCTTAGGCCGCCTTCGGACCCGGGCTAAAACTGCCTACGAGCGGTACGTC. It yields the protein CASSLGRLRTRAKTAYERYV.

This clonotype was found many times. The rearrangement links TRBV27 to TRBJ2-7; possibly TRBD2 for D (5 bases). Trimming removed 4 bases from V and 5 bases from J, with 6 bases in between. CDR1 is MNHEY and CDR2 is SMNVEV in the germline V gene (reference sequence). CDR3 length: 11 residues. Here the CDR3 reads CASSSGNEQYF. The DNA for the CDR3 is TGTGCCAGCAGTTCGGGGAACGAGCAGTACTTC.

The V gene is TRBV7-2, the J gene TRBJ2-3; 9 positions match TRBD2. Germline loops: CDR1 SGHTA, CDR2 FQGNSA. Trimming at V came to 1 base and at J to 4 bases, leaving 21 bases not matched to a gene. This CDR3 region has 21 residues. DNA of the CDR3: TGTGCCAGCAGCTTAGGGGAAGAGCCTAGCGGGGATCCTCTAGAGGCAGATACGCAGTATTTT. As protein: CASSLGEEPSGDPLEADTQYF.

This clonotype appeared many times. The chain couples TRBV7-2 to TRBJ2-5; 12 nucleotides match TRBD2. Trimming cost V 4 bases and J 5 bases; bases outside gene matches: 5. The V gene's germline CDR1 is SGHTA and CDR2 FQGNSA. This CDR3 comprises 15 residues. The CDR3 reads CASSSTSGGGETQYF. For the CDR3, the DNA is TGTGCCAGCAGCTCGACTAGCGGGGGCGGGGAGACCCAGTACTTC.

This clonotype was found many times. The genes are TRBV7-2 and TRBJ2-5, with D possibly being TRBD2 (5 bases). The CDR3 contains 16 residues. V lost 1 base, J lost 2 bases, and 14 bases lay in between. CDR1 and CDR2 from the germline V gene are SGHTA and FQGNSA. The CDR3 protein is CASSLDVGMRQETQYF. The DNA for the CDR3 is TGTGCCAGCAGCTTAGACGTCGGGATGAGGCAAGAGACCCAGTACTTC. Drawing the rest from reference TRBV7-2 and TRBJ2-5, the complete variable domain is GAGVSQSPSNKVTEKGKDVELRCDPISGHTALYWYRQSLGQGLEFLIYFQGNSAPDKSGLPSDRFSAERTGGSVSTLTIQRTQQEDSAVYLCASSLDVGMRQETQYFGPGTRLLVL.

The chain employs TRBV24-1 and TRBJ1-3; the match to TRBD1 covers 7 bases. The V segment lost 6 bases and the J segment 3 bases; nucleotides outside the gene matches: 16. The CDR3 has 18 amino acids. CDR1 KGHDR and CDR2 SFDVKD come from the germline V gene. In nucleotides, the CDR3 is TGTGCCACCAGTAATAAGAGGGGGCGCGGGATATTTGGAAACACCATATATTTT. It codes for CATSNKRGRGIFGNTIYF.

The chain is built from TRBV20-1 and TRBJ2-1; 8 bases are a match to TRBD1. Germline CDR1 DFQATT, CDR2 SNEGSKA (reference sequence). Germline trimming cut 5 bases from V and 9 bases from J; bases unmatched to any gene: 12. The CDR3 length is 14 residues. CDR3 nucleotides: TGCAGTGCTCGACAGGGGACGAGAGGACCTGAGCAGTTCTTC. Its translation: CSARQGTRGPEQFF.